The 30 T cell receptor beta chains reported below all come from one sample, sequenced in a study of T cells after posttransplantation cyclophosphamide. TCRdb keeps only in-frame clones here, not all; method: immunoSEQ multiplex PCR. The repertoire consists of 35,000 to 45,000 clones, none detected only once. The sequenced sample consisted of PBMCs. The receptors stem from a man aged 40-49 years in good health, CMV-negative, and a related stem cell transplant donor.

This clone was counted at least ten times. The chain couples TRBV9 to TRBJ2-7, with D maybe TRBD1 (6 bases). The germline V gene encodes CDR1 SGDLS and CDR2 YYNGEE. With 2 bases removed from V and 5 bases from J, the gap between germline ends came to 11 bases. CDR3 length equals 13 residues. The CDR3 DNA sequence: TGTGCCAGCAGCGTCCCAGGGGAAGACGAGCAGTACTTC. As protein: CASSVPGEDEQYF.

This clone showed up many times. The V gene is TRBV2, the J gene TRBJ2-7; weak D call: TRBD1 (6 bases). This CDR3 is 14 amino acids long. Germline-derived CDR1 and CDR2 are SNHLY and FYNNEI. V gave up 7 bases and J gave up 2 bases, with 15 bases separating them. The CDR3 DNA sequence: TGTGCCAGCAATCAGGGGTTGGAACCCTACGAGCAGTACTTC. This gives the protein CASNQGLEPYEQYF.

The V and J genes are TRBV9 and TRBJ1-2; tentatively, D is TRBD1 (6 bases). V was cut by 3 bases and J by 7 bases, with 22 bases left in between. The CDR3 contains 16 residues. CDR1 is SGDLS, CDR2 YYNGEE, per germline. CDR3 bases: TGTGCCAGCAGCGAAACAGGGAGCGCCCCCGGAGGTGGCTACACCTTC. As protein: CASSETGSAPGGGYTF.

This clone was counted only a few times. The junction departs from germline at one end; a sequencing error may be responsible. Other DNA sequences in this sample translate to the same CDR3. DNA for the CDR3: TGTGCCAGCAGCTTAGCGGGGCTAGAGACTCAGTACTTC. Amino acids: CASSLAGLETQYF. The gene calls are TRBV7-9 and TRBJ2-5, with TRBD1 as a possible D gene (5 bases). This CDR3 region has 13 residues. CDR1 SEHNR and CDR2 FQNEAQ come from the germline V gene (reference sequence). The full variable domain, completed using reference TRBV7-9 and TRBJ2-5, is DTGVSQNPRHKITKRGQNVTFRCDPISEHNRLYWYRQTLGQGPEFLTYFQNEAQLEKSRLLSDRFSAERPKGSFSTLEIQRTEQGDSAMYLCASSLAGLETQYFGPGTRLLVL.

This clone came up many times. Here the CDR3 DNA reads TGCGCCAGCAGCCCTCATTCGGACAGGGGGAATGAAAAACTGTTTTTT. Its protein is CASSPHSDRGNEKLFF. The chain links TRBV4-3 to TRBJ1-4; 10 bases agree with TRBD1. Germline CDR1 reads LGHNA; CDR2 reads YSLEER. The V and J ends lost 4 bases and 5 bases, in that order; junction bases with no gene match: 7. There are 16 residues in the CDR3.

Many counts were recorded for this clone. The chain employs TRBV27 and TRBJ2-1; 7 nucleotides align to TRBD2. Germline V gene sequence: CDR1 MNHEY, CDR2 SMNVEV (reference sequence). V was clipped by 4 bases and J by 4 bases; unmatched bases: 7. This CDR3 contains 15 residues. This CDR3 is CASSYREASYNEQFF. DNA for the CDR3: TGTGCCAGCAGTTACCGGGAGGCCTCGTACAATGAGCAGTTCTTC.

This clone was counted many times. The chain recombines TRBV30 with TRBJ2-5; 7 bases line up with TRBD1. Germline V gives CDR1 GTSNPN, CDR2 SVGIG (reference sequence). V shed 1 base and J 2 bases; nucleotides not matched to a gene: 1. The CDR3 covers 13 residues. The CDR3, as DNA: TGTGCCTGGAGTGCGGGACAGCAAGAGACCCAGTACTTC. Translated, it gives CAWSAGQQETQYF. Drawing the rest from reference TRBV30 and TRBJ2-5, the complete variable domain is SQTIHQWPATLVQPVGSPLSLECTVEGTSNPNLYWYRQAAGRGLQLLFYSVGIGQISSEVPQNLSASRPQDRQFILSSKKLLLSDSGFYLCAWSAGQQETQYFGPGTRLLVL.

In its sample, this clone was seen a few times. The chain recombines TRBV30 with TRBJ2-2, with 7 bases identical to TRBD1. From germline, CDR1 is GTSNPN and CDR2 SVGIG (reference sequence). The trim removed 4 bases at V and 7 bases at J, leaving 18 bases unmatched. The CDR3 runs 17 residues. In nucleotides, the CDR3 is TGTGCCTGGACCAAAACAGGGGCCGCAGGAAATGTCGGGGAGCTGTTTTTT. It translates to CAWTKTGAAGNVGELFF.

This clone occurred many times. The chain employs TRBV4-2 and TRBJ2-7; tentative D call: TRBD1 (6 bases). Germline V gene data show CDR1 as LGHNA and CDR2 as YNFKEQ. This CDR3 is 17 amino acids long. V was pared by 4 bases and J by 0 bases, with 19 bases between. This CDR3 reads CASSRGPGDLSSYEQYF. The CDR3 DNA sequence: TGTGCCAGCAGCCGGGGGCCAGGGGACCTCTCCTCCTACGAGCAGTACTTC.

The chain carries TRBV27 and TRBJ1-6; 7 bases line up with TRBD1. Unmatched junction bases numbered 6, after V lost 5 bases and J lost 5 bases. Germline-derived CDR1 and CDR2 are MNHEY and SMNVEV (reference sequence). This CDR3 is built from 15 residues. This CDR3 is CASSPDRLDNSPLHF. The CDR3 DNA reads TGTGCCAGCAGTCCGGACAGGTTAGATAATTCACCCCTCCACTTT.

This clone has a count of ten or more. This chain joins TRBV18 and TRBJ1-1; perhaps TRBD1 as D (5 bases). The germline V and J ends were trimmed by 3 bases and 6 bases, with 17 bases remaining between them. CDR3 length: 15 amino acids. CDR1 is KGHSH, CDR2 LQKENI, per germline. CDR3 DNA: TGTGCCAGCTCACCCTCTCAAGGGGCGGGGGCTGAAGCTTTCTTT. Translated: CASSPSQGAGAEAFF.

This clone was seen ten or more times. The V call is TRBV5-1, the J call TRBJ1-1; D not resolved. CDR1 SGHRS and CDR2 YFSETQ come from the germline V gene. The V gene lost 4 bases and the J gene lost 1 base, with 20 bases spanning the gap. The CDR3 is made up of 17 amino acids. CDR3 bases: TGCGCCAGCAGCCCGCCTTCGGGGAACCCTCAGAACACTGAAGCTTTCTTT. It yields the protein CASSPPSGNPQNTEAFF.

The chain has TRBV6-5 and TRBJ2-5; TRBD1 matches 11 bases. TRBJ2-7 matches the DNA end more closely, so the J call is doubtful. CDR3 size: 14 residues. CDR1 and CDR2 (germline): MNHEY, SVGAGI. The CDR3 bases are TGTGCCAGCAGTTACGGGACAGGGGGCTACGAGCAGTACTTC. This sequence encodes CASSYGTGGYEQYF.

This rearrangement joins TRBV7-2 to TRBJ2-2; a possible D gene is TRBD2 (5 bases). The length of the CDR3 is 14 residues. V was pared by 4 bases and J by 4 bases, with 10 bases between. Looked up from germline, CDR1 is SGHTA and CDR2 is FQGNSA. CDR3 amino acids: CASSSSTSTGELFF. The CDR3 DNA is TGTGCCAGCAGCTCATCAACTAGCACCGGGGAGCTGTTTTTT.

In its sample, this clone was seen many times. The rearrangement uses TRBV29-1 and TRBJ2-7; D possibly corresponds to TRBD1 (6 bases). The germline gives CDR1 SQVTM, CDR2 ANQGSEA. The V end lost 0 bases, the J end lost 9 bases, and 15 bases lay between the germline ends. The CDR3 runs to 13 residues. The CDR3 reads CSVEDQGGPGQYF. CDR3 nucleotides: TGCAGCGTTGAAGATCAAGGGGGTCCGGGGCAGTACTTC.

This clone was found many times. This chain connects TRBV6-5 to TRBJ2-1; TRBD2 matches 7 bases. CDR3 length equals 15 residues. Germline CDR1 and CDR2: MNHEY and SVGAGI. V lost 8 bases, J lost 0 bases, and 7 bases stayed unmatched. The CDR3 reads CASSREGSSYNEQFF. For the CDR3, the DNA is TGTGCCAGCTCGAGGGAGGGGAGCTCCTACAATGAGCAGTTCTTC.

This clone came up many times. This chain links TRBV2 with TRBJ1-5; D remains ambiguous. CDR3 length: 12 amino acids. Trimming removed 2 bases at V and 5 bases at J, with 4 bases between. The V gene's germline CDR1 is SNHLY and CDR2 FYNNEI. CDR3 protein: CASSEYDQPQHF. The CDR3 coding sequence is TGTGCCAGCAGTGAATATGATCAGCCCCAGCATTTT.

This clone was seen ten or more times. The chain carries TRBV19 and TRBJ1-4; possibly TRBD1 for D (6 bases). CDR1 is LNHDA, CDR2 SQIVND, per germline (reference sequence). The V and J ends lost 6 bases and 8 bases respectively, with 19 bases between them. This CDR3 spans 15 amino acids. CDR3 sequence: CASSSTGLGVEKLFF. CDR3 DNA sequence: TGTGCCAGTAGCAGCACAGGGTTAGGGGTGGAAAAACTGTTTTTT.

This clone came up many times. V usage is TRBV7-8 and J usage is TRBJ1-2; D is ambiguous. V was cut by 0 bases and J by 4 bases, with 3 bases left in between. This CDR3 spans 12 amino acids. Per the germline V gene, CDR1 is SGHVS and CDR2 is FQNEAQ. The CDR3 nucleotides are TGTGCCAGCAGCTTAGCCGGCTATGGCTACACCTTC. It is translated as CASSLAGYGYTF.

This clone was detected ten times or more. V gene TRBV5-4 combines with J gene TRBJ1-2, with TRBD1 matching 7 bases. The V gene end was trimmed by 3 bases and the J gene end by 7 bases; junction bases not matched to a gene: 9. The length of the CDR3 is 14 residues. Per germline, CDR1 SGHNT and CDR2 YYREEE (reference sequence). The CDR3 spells CASSSGQSLGGYTF. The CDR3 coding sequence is TGTGCCAGCAGCTCGGGACAGTCCTTGGGTGGCTACACCTTC.

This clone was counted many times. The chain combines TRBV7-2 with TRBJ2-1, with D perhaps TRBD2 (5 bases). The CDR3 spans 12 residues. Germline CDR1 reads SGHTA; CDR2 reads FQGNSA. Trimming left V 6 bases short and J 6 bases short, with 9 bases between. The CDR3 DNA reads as TGTGCCAGCAGGGCGGCGGGCAATGAGCAGTTCTTC. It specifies CASRAAGNEQFF.

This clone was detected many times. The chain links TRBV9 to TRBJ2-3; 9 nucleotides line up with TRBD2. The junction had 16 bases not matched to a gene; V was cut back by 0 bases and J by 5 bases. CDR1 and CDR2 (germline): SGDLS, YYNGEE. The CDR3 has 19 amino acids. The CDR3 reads CASSVDTGYSGGLGDTQYF. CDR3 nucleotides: TGTGCCAGCAGCGTAGACACGGGTTATAGCGGGGGATTGGGAGATACGCAGTATTTT.

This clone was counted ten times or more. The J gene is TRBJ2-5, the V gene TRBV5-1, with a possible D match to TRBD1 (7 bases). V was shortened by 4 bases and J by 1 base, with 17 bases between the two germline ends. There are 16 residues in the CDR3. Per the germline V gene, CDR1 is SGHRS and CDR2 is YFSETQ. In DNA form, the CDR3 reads TGCGCCAGCAGCAGACAGGGTAGGGAGGTCCAAGAGACCCAGTACTTC. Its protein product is CASSRQGREVQETQYF. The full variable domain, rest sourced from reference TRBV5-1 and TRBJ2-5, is KAGVTQTPRYLIKTRGQQVTLSCSPISGHRSVSWYQQTPGQGLQFLFEYFSETQRNKGNFPGRFSGRQFSNSRSEMNVSTLELGDSALYLCASSRQGREVQETQYFGPGTRLLVL.

CDR3 protein: CASSRHRDRGRENYGYTF. Here the CDR3 DNA reads TGCGCCAGCAGCCGTCACCGGGACAGGGGGCGCGAGAACTATGGCTACACCTTC. V gene TRBV4-1 combines with J gene TRBJ1-2; 12 bases are shared with TRBD1. CDR3 length equals 18 residues. Germline V gene lookup returns CDR1 MGHRA and CDR2 YSYEKL. V trimming: 4 bases; J trimming: 2 bases; junction bases outside the gene matches: 11.

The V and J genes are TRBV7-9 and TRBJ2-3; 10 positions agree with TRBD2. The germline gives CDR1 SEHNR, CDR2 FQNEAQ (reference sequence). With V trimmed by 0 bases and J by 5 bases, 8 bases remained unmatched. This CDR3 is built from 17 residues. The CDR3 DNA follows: TGTGCCAGCAGCTTAGCGGGAGCGGGGGGGCCGGAAGATACGCAGTATTTT. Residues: CASSLAGAGGPEDTQYF.

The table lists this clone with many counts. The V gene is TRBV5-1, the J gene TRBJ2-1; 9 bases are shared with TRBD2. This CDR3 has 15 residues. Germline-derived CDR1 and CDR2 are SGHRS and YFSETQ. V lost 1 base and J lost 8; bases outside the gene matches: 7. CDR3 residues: CASSLSSGSLYEQFF. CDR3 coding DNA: TGCGCCAGCAGCTTGAGTAGCGGGAGTCTGTATGAGCAGTTCTTC.

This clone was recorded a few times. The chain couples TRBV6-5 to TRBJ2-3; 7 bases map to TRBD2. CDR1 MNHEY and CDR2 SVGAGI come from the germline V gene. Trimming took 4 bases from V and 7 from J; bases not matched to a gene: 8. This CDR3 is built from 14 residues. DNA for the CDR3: TGTGCCAGCAGTTGGATAGCGGGCGAAAATACGCAGTATTTT. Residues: CASSWIAGENTQYF.

The CDR3 reads CASSPPGQGSETQYF. In DNA, the CDR3 is TGTGCCAGCTCACCACCGGGACAGGGGTCAGAGACCCAGTACTTC. The V call is TRBV18, the J call TRBJ2-5; 10 bases fit TRBD1. This CDR3 spans 15 amino acids. Per germline, CDR1 KGHSH and CDR2 LQKENI. The V segment lost 0 bases and the J segment 4 bases; nucleotides outside the gene matches: 2.

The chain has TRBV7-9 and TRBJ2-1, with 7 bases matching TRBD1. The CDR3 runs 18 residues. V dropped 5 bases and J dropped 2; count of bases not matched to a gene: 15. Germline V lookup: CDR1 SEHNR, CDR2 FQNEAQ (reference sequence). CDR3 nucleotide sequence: TGTGCCAGCAGCCCTCTCGGGACAGCGGTCACCCCCTACAATGAGCAGTTCTTC. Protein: CASSPLGTAVTPYNEQFF.

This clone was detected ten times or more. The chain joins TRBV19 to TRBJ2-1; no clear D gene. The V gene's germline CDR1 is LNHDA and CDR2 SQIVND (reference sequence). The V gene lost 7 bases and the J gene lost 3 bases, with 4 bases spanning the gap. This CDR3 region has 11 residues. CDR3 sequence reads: CASNSYNEQFF. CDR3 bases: TGTGCCAGTAACAGCTACAATGAGCAGTTCTTC.